This TCR beta chain came from a study of cytomegalovirus exposure and HLA in healthy donors. Study-wide points: CMV serostatus alone was available as immune exposure information. As a later analysis showed, a missense DCLRE1C variant was linked to trimming of TCR beta V- and J-genes.

It was with 60 Vbeta and 13 Jbeta primers that the PCR ran. Clones were sequenced by immunoSEQ multiplex PCR, and TCRdb holds only the in-frame ones, with some missing. The sample consists of fewer than 250,000 clones, 65% to 85% of them appearing once. On this clone itself: As yet, its antigen is unknown.

With V trimmed by 4 bases and J by 2 bases, 6 bases remained unmatched. This CDR3 has 15 amino acids. Germline CDR1 SGHNT, CDR2 YYREEE (reference sequence). The gene calls are TRBV5-4 and TRBJ2-3, with 8 bases fitting TRBD2. Sequenced material: PBMCs. The sequence was collected from a boy younger than 10 in good health and CMV-seronegative. In DNA, the CDR3 is TGTGCCAGCAGCCCAACGGGGGGGAACACAGATACGCAGTATTTT. Protein sequence: CASSPTGGNTDTQYF.